The T cell receptor (beta chain) described here comes from a study of blood T cell repertoires in COVID-19. Study-wide context: The samples span acute and convalescent COVID-19 from the United States, Italy and Spain.

Authors' methods: Reference gene primer amplification yielded estimated nucleated cell counts. Profiled with immunoSEQ multiplex PCR; TCRdb holds only in-frame clones, not every one. The V and J calls and clone size come from that table; D and trimming were worked out from the DNA. The sample includes roughly 120,000 clones, about 72% of them seen just once. The CDR3 is 15 residues long. Looked up from germline, CDR1 is DFQATT and CDR2 is SNEGSKA (reference sequence). Unmatched junction bases numbered 7, after V lost 3 bases and J lost 3 bases. The TCR comes from a woman aged 60-75 years with acute or convalescent COVID-19. Sequenced: peripheral blood. The rearrangement uses TRBV20-1 and TRBJ1-2; 10 bases match TRBD1. The CDR3 sequence is CSASPGTGVDYGYTF. The CDR3 nucleotides read TGCAGTGCTAGTCCCGGGACAGGGGTGGACTATGGCTACACCTTC.